The entry below describes one T cell receptor (beta chain). Its antigen remains undetermined. No base quality values were provided; no much bigger clone lies one nucleotide off. The entry originates in a study of cytomegalovirus exposure and HLA in healthy donors (dated by TCRdb to the late 2010s). Context from the whole study: An earlier analysis of more than 550 of the donors reported 276 Gb of sequence data and 117 million unique TCR beta sequences obtained from about 200 million T cells. About 280 gigabases of sequencing data and 91 million or so unique TCR sequences made up an early release that covered roughly 670 HLA-typed donors. Of the roughly 400 genotyped donors, 81% fell in the genetic ancestry cluster associated with self-reported Caucasian donors. The study was designed to test whether signatures of past pathogen exposure could be identified by cataloging public T cell receptors. Using immunosequencing, the study profiled T cell repertoires from about 650 subjects and related those repertoires to cytomegalovirus serostatus. In addition to the first cohort of 650 to 750 subjects, a separate validation cohort of 130 or so different subjects was used. High-throughput TCR immunosequencing, statistical association of individual TCRs with disease status, and machine learning were combined to predict cytomegalovirus infection status. A later analysis re-examined previously published TCR beta repertoires from roughly 720 donors and added high-resolution HLA genotyping to investigate patterns of TCR occurrence. Rather than drawing on any new phenotypic data, the later analysis identified candidate immune exposures from TCR beta sequences and the way those sequences occurred across donors. In an earlier analysis of roughly 540 of the donors, high-throughput TCR beta sequencing was used to judge whether each TCR beta V gene segment behaved as functional or pseudogenic. Donor age, sex, ethnicity and CMV serostatus were compiled together with the repertoire data. In a later genetic analysis, genome-wide SNP genotypes for about 65% of the 666 donors were used, and that subset was treated as a discovery cohort. Every repertoire in the discovery cohort had been generated on one and the same sequencing platform. HLA typing included class I and class II loci at four-digit resolution. The number of donors typed differed by locus, with 629-630 for A, B, C, DRB1 and DQB1, about 500 for DQA1, 600 to 610 for DPA1, and 472 for DPB1. Because of strong linkage in the cohort, five DR-DQ haplotypes were treated as single units for association and clustering. Among roughly 400 genotyped donors of the cohort, an average of roughly 230,000 unique TCR beta nucleotide sequences was sequenced per donor, of which 15% to 20% were non-productive.

Library prep was done by the immunoSEQ multiplex PCR assay. A mixture of 60 forward primers for TCR Vbeta segments and 13 reverse primers for TCR Jbeta segments was used in the multiplex PCR. Amplification of the CDR3 region of rearranged TCR beta genes was performed with a multiplex PCR assay on genomic DNA. The amplified TCR beta libraries were sequenced on the Illumina HiSeq System as 87-base-pair reads. From the authors' description of their analysis: A later analysis tallied approximately 87 million unique TCR beta chains across the 550 to 850 repertoires, and around 9.9 million of those chains were shared by two or more donors. To remove PCR and sequencing errors, raw reads were error-corrected and collapsed into unique sequences using a nearest-neighbor algorithm that merged closely related sequences. To assign V, D and J gene segments, CDR3 sequences were aligned to IMGT reference sequences. For a sequence to be retained, at least a six-nucleotide match to both a V gene segment and a J gene segment was required. Rearrangements were called productive when the CDR3 lacked stop codons and stayed in frame with V and J; all others were non-productive. CDR3 was defined according to IMGT convention as the region running from the second conserved V-encoded cysteine to the conserved J-encoded phenylalanine. The earlier analysis of some 550 of the donors excluded any sequence lacking an unambiguous match to a single V gene segment. In an earlier analysis of roughly 500 of the donors, V segments were called functional above 56.7% productive rearrangements and were called segregating when the between-donor standard deviation exceeded 5%. A statistical classification framework was developed to diagnose cytomegalovirus status using the catalog of TCR beta chain sequences. In a later analysis, TCR nucleotide sequences were compared against IMGT/GENE-DB human TR gene sequences so that V and J genes could be assigned. Using the TCRdist pipeline, a later analysis assigned CDR3 sequences along with most-parsimonious VDJ recombination scenarios. In a later analysis, every TCR beta chain was defined by the combination of its CDR3 amino acid sequence and its V-gene family, and reads without a unique V-gene family were dropped. In a later analysis, around 600 highly shared, low-generation-probability nucleotide sequences were removed to address suspected cross-contamination and a sequencing artifact. In a later analysis, a clonal expansion index for each public chain was calculated from normalized within-repertoire ranks of inferred template counts. In a later analysis, generation probabilities were computed using a VDJ recombination model fitted to out-of-frame rearrangements, and the results were checked against IGoR. A later analysis scored TCR-TCR, TCR-HLA and TCR-CMV co-occurrence with hypergeometric tests, applying a repertoire-size bias correction to TCR pairs. In a later analysis, false discovery rates were estimated by permuting HLA or CMV assignments 20 times. In a later analysis, co-occurring TCRs were grouped using DBSCAN, with TCRdist sequence similarity added in when clustering inside HLA-allele-positive subsets. For co-occurrence clustering, repertoires with fewer than 30,000 or more than 120,000 public chains were excluded, along with roughly 5 repertoires with anomalous nucleotide sharing. In TCRdb, the immuneACCESS table is reduced to in-frame sequences with V and J assigned. These tables do not hold every clone; where another copy was compared, an unresolved V gene accounts for under half, and the others remain unexplained. The DNA was the basis for D and trimming; V, J and clone size are from that table. The sample yields 150,000 to 200,000 clones; around 78% were counted once. The ten top clones hold 3% to 3.5% of the sample.

In total, more than 500 healthy bone marrow donors made up the cohort. At the time of sampling, all cohort members were nominally healthy, though unrecorded immune exposures were likely present. The donor was CMV seronegative and was included in the group of several hundred seronegative cohort members. A peripheral blood sample was collected from each donor, and TCR beta sequencing was performed on peripheral blood mononuclear cells. The Qiagen DNeasy Blood Extraction Kit was used to extract genomic DNA from the blood cell samples. Overall study results and their limits: Some IMGT-functional V segments, including TRBV6-2 and TRBV6-3, could not be told apart with the 87-base-pair reads, so those segments were excluded. A later genetic analysis reported fewer N-insertions in productive TCRs among donors in an Asian-associated ancestry cluster than the roughly 620-donor mean. Assigning TCR associations to individual alleles was difficult when HLA alleles, especially DR and DQ, strongly co-occurred. In this cohort, only TCR beta chains were sequenced, and detectable features were limited by the absence of alpha or paired-chain data. A cluster of highly shared sequence variants was judged likely to represent a technical artifact of the sequencing pipeline. A further reported finding was that TCR beta sequences accurately predicted the HLA-A and HLA-B alleles for most subjects in the first cohort. Linkage disequilibrium might explain the correlated functional status among segregating V segments, but an unknown experimental factor could not be ruled out. For the cohort, immune exposure information was limited to CMV serostatus. In a later analysis, most CMV-associated TCR beta chains were found to appear HLA-restricted, with HLA associations seemingly driven largely by CMV exposure. The authors suggested that the approach could potentially be extended to other disease states and immunological phenotypes. The classifier was reported to diagnose cytomegalovirus status with high specificity and sensitivity in both the original and validation cohorts. The study gave a list of under 200 TCR beta chains associated with cytomegalovirus. Several of the top co-occurrence clusters appeared to be linked to parvovirus B19, influenza, CMV and Epstein-Barr virus, according to a later analysis. While some public TCRs were present in many individuals, most TCR sequences turned up only very rarely across donors. Because HLA typing was missing for some donors at each locus, association tests included only the typed subset. According to a later analysis, TCR association rates differed among HLA loci, with DRB1 alleles showing the most associated TCRs and HLA-C alleles showing the fewest. In vitro tests confirmed that a few of the cytomegalovirus-associated TCR beta chains recognize cytomegalovirus antigens. Roughly uniform sequencing depth across donors was assumed in presence/absence analyses, although this assumption may not hold. An association between a missense DCLRE1C variant and V-gene and J-gene trimming of TCR beta chains was found in a later genetic analysis and replicated in an independent cohort. A later analysis found that HLA-associated TCR beta chains were more clonally expanded and had lower generation probabilities than equally common non-associated chains. In an earlier analysis of fewer than 750 of the donors, most TCR beta V segments were observed in productive rearrangements about 90% or about 30% of the time, broadly matching IMGT annotations. A later analysis associated about 17,000 TCR beta sequences with specific HLA alleles at a false discovery rate of 0.05. The earlier analysis of almost 600 of the donors excluded roughly 16 rarely observed V segments, including chromosome 9 orphons, because counts were too low.

There are 15 amino acids in the CDR3, from cysteine to phenylalanine inclusive. The read is trimmed to its CDR3 DNA, 45 bases read in frame from base 1. Sequences SGHDT (CDR1) and YYEEEE (CDR2) are obtained from the germline V gene. V is pruned by 3 bases and J by 4 bases, leaving 7 bases of the junction without a gene match. The receptor chain draws on TRBV5-6 and TRBJ1-2, with TRBD1 matching 9 junction bases. Sequenced material: PBMCs. The TCR originated in a woman aged 35 to 49 in good health and CMV-seronegative. The bases are TGTGCCAGCAGCTCCAGGGGACAGGGAAGCTATGGCTACACCTTC. Its protein reads: CASSSRGQGSYGYTF.